The source of this T cell receptor (beta chain) is a study of blood T cells in healthy people across ages. General observations from the study: Among T cells, TCR beta diversity per million cells dropped roughly linearly as age rose.

Germline V lookup: CDR1 MNHEY, CDR2 SVGAGI. This CDR3 is 13 amino acids long. V lost 7 bases and J lost 5, with 12 bases in between. The authors ran a second PCR of roughly 6 to 12 cycles using a sample-barcoded 5' primer and a J-beta primer mix. TCRdb used MiXCR to reprocess the 5' RACE reads, holding one entry per CDR3 protein. The top ten clones hold 3% to 4.5% of a sample with 750,000 to 850,000 distinct CDR3 sequences, around 25% of them seen once. About this clonotype itself: Antigen unknown.

These data also formed part of another study, on T cells of mothers and their children. From that study: Mothers yielded over 8 million CDR3 reads, children some 2.9 million each. Slightly higher, non-significant overlap characterized related mother-child pairs relative to unrelated pairs.

This TCR was recovered from a boy between 10 and 17 years old in good health. Material for sequencing was blood. V gene TRBV6-5 combines with J gene TRBJ2-1; D tentatively fits TRBD1 or TRBD2 (6 bases each). The CDR3 spells CASTPGAHNEQFF. In DNA, the CDR3 is TGTGCCAGCACCCCGGGGGCACACAATGAGCAGTTCTTC.